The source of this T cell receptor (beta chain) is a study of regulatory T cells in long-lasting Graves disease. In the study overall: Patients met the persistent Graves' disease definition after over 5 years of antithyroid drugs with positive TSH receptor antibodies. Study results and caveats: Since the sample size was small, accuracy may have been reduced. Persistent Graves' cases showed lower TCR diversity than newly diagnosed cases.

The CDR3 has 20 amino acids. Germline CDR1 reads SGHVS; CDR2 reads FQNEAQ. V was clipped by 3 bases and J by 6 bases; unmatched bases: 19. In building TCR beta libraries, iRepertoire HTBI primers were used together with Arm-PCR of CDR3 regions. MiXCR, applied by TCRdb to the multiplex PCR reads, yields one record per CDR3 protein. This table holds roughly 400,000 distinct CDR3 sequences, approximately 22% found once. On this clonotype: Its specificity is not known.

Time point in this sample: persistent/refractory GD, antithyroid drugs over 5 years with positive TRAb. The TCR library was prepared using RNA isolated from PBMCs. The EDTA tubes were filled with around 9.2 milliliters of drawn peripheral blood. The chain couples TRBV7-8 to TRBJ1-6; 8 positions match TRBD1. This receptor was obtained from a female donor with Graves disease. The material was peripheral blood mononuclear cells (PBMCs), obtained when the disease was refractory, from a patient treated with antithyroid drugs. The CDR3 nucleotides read TGTGCCAGCAGCTTGGATGGACAGGGTTTTTTCCCTCATTCTAATTCACCCCTCCACTTT. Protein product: CASSLDGQGFFPHSNSPLHF.